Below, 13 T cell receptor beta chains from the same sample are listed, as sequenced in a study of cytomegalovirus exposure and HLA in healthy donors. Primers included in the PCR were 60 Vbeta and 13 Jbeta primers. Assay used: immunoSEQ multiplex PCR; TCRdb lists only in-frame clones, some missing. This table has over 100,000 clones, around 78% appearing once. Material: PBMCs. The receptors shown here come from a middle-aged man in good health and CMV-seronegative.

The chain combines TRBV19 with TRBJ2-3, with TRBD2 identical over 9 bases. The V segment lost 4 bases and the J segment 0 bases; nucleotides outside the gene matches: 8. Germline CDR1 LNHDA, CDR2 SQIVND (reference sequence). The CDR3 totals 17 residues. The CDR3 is CASSSLATSGSTDTQYF. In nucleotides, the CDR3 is TGTGCCAGTAGTAGTCTAGCGACTAGCGGTAGCACAGATACGCAGTATTTT.

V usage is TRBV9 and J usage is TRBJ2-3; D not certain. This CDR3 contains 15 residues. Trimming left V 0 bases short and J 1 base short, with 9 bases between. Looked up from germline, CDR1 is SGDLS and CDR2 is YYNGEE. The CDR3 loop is CASSVGPSGTDTQYF. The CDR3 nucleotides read TGTGCCAGCAGCGTAGGTCCCTCAGGCACAGATACGCAGTATTTT.

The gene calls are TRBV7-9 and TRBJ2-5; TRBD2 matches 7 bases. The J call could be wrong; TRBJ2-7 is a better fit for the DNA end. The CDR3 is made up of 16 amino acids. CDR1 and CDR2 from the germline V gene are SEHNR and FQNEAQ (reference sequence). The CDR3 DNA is TGTGCCAGCAGCCTGGGGGGGAATCTGTATATCTACGAGCAGTACTTC. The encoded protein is CASSLGGNLYIYEQYF.

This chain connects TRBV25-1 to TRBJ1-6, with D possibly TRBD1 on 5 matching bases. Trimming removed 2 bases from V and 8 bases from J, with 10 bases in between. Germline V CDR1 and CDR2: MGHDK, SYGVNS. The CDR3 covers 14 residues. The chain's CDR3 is CASSEQGVDSPLHF. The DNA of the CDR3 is TGTGCCAGCAGTGAACAGGGTGTCGATTCACCCCTCCACTTT.

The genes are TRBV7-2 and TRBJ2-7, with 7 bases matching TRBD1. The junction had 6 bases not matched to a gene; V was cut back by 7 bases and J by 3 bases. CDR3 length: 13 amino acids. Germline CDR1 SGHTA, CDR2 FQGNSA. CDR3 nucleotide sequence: TGTGCCAGCACCCGGGACAGAAACTACGAGCAGTACTTC. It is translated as CASTRDRNYEQYF.

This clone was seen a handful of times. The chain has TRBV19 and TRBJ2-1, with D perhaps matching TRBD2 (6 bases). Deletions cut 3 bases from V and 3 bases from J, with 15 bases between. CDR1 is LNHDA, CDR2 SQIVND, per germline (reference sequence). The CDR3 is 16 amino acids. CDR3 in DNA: TGTGCCAGTAGTATGACCGGGACTCCCTTCTACAATGAGCAGTTCTTC. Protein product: CASSMTGTPFYNEQFF. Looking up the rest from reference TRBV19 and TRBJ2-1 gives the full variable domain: DGGITQSPKYLFRKEGQNVTLSCEQNLNHDAMYWYRQDPGQGLRLIYYSQIVNDFQKGDIAEGYSVSREKKESFPLTVTSAQKNPTAFYLCASSMTGTPFYNEQFFGPGTRLTVL.

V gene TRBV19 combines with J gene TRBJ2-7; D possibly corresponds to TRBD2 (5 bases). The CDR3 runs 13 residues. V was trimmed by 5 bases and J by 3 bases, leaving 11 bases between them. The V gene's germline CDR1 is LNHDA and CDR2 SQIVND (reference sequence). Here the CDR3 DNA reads TGTGCCAGTAGTCGGACTGCCCTCTACGAGCAGTACTTC. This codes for CASSRTALYEQYF.

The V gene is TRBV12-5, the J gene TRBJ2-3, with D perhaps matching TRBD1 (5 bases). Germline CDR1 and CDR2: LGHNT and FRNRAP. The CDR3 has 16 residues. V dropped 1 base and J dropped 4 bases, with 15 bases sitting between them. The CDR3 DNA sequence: TGTGCTAGTGGTTTGGCACCCCTAGGGGCCGCAGATACGCAGTATTTT. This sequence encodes CASGLAPLGAADTQYF.

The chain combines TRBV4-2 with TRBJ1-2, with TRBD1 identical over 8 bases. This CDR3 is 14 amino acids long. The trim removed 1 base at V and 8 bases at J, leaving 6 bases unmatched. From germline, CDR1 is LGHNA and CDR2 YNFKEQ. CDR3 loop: CASSQGTGTRGYTF. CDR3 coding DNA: TGTGCCAGCAGCCAAGGGACAGGGACGAGGGGCTACACCTTC.

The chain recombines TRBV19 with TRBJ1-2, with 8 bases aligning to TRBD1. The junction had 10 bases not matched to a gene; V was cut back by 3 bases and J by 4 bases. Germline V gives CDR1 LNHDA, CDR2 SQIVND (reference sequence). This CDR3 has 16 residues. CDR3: CASSIPPDRVIYGYTF. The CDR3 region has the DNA TGTGCCAGTAGTATCCCCCCGGACAGGGTGATCTATGGCTACACCTTC. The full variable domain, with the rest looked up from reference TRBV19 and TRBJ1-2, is DGGITQSPKYLFRKEGQNVTLSCEQNLNHDAMYWYRQDPGQGLRLIYYSQIVNDFQKGDIAEGYSVSREKKESFPLTVTSAQKNPTAFYLCASSIPPDRVIYGYTFGSGTRLTVV.

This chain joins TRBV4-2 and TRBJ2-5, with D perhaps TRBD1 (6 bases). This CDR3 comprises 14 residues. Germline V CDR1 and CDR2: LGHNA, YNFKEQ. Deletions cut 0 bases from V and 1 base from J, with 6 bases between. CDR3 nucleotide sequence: TGTGCCAGCAGCCAAGAGGACAGCCAAGAGACCCAGTACTTC. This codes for CASSQEDSQETQYF.

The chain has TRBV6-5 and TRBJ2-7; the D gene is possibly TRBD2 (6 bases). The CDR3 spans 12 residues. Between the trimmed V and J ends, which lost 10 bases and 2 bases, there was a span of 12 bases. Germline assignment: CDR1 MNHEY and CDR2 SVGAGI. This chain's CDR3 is CATTAGTYEQYF. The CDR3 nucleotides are TGTGCCACCACGGCGGGGACCTACGAGCAGTACTTC.

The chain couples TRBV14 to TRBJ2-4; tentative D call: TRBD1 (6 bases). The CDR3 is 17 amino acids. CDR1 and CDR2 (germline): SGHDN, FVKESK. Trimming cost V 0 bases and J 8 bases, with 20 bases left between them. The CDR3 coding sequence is TGTGCCAGCAGCCAAGATTATCTTGGCAGGGGTCAGGACATTCAGTACTTC. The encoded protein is CASSQDYLGRGQDIQYF. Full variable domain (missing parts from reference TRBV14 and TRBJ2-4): EAGVTQFPSHSVIEKGQTVTLRCDPISGHDNLYWYRRVMGKEIKFLLHFVKESKQDESGMPNNRFLAERTGGTYSTLKVQPAELEDSGVYFCASSQDYLGRGQDIQYFGAGTRLSVL.